One sample yielded the 24 T cell receptor beta chains listed below, sequenced in a study of prognosis after radiotherapy for stage I lung cancer. Two-round multiplex PCR, the amplification method, yielded TCR beta CDR3 from genomic DNA. Initially, in first-round PCR, primers specific to each TRBV and TRBJ gene were used. One entry per CDR3 protein, called by TCRdb with MiXCR from the multiplex PCR reads. The sample consists of about 51,000 distinct CDR3 sequences, around a third of them appearing once. The sample was PBMCs, taken before or after stereotactic body radiation therapy (not recorded which). The receptors were sampled from a donor over 45 with non-small cell lung cancer.

A note on this clonotype: This may stem from a read error, because a much larger clone lies one nucleotide away. This chain joins TRBV2 and TRBJ1-1; tentatively, D is TRBD1 (6 bases). Trimming pared 8 bases from V and 3 bases from J, leaving 16 bases between. This CDR3 has 14 residues. Germline CDR1 reads SNHLY; CDR2 reads FYNNEI. CDR3 nucleotides: TGTGCCAGCCGTCCGCGGCAGGGGTACACTGAAGCTTTCTTT. It specifies CASRPRQGYTEAFF.

A word on this clonotype: This may arise from a read error, as a much more abundant clone is one base away. V usage is TRBV12-3 or TRBV12-4 and J usage is TRBJ2-5; 8 nucleotides agree with TRBD2. The CDR3 contains 15 residues. Trimming at V came to 4 bases and at J to 7 bases, leaving 11 bases not matched to a gene. The CDR3 DNA is TGTGCCAGCAGTTCACTAGCGGTTGCTTTCGGGACCCAGTACTTC. Protein: CASSSLAVAFGTQYF.

In this sample, this clonotype turned up a few times. A much larger clonotype is one base distant, so this may be a read error. V gene TRBV4-1 combines with J gene TRBJ1-1, with D tentatively TRBD1 (6 bases). Germline values: CDR1 MGHRA, CDR2 YSYEKL. The CDR3 is made up of 13 amino acids. V was clipped by 7 bases and J by 8 bases, with 17 bases between them. CDR3 DNA sequence: TGCGCCAGCATCCAGGGCGGGGGGCTGGAAGCTTTCTTT. Amino acids: CASIQGGGLEAFF.

This clonotype was detected ten times or more. The chain carries TRBV29-1 and TRBJ2-7; D uncertain. This CDR3 has 13 residues. The V and J ends lost 0 bases and 11 bases respectively, with 17 bases between them. Germline V gene lookup returns CDR1 SQVTM and CDR2 ANQGSEA. As DNA, the CDR3 is TGCAGCGTTGAAGATCAGGTGGTGGGGTTTAAGTACTTC. Protein: CSVEDQVVGFKYF.

Remarks on this clonotype: A much larger clone sits a single nucleotide away, making a read error possible. The chain has TRBV2 and TRBJ2-2; either TRBD1 or TRBD2 may supply D (6 bases each). The germline CDR1 and CDR2 sequences are SNHLY and FYNNEI. The CDR3 consists of 13 residues. The CDR3 loop is CASRVTGSGGLFF. CDR3 bases: TGTGCCAGCAGGGTCACAGGGTCCGGGGGGCTGTTTTTT.

This clonotype was counted many times. At one of its ends the junction is not consistent with the germline gene, which may arise from a read error. The CDR3 protein is CASSRTGGNTGGLFF. The DNA for the CDR3 is TGTGCCAGTAGTAGGACAGGGGGCAACACCGGGGGGCTGTTTTTT. The J gene is TRBJ2-2, the V gene TRBV19; 11 bases agree with TRBD1. The germline V gene encodes CDR1 LNHDA and CDR2 SQIVND (reference sequence). The CDR3 has 15 residues.

For this clonotype: A far more abundant clone sits one base away, making this likely a read error. The chain joins TRBV6-2 or TRBV6-3 to TRBJ2-3; 7 nucleotides line up with TRBD1. The V gene end was trimmed by 8 bases and the J gene end by 6 bases; junction bases not matched to a gene: 2. Germline V gives CDR1 MNHEY, CDR2 SVGEGT. This CDR3 has 11 residues. This CDR3 is CASLTGDTQYF. CDR3 nucleotide sequence: TGTGCCAGCTTGACAGGGGATACGCAGTATTTT.

This clonotype was found a few times. A read error may explain this, as a much larger clone is one base away. V is TRBV28 and J is TRBJ2-4, with D possibly TRBD2 on 5 matching bases. Germline loops: CDR1 MDHEN, CDR2 SYDVKM. Deletions cut 9 bases from V and 3 bases from J, with 15 bases between. CDR3 length equals 14 residues. In nucleotides, the CDR3 is TGTGCCAGTCCCAGACCACTAGTCAAAAACATTCAGTACTTC. Amino acids: CASPRPLVKNIQYF.

This clonotype was seen repeatedly, ten times or more. CDR3: CASSEGPLPFPQHF. In nucleotides, the CDR3 is TGTGCCAGCAGTGAGGGACCTCTTCCGTTTCCCCAGCATTTT. The chain has TRBV2 and TRBJ1-5, with D maybe TRBD1 (5 bases). V was pared by 3 bases and J by 10 bases, with 16 bases between. The CDR3 is 14 amino acids. The V gene's germline CDR1 is SNHLY and CDR2 FYNNEI. Complete variable domain (other parts from reference TRBV2 and TRBJ1-5): EPEVTQTPSHQVTQMGQEVILRCVPISNHLYFYWYRQILGQKVEFLVSFYNNEISEKSEIFDDQFSVERPDGSNFTLKIRSTKLEDSAMYFCASSEGPLPFPQHFGDGTRLSIL.

As for this clonotype: Since a far larger clone is one base different, this is likely a read error. CDR3 sequence reads: CASSFRIYGHTF. The DNA of the CDR3 is TGTGCCAGCAGTTTCCGGATCTATGGCCACACCTTC. This chain joins TRBV6-4 and TRBJ1-2, with no clear D. Per the germline V gene, CDR1 is MRHNA and CDR2 is SNTAGT. The CDR3 covers 12 residues.

This clonotype has a count of ten or more. At one of its ends the junction is not consistent with the germline gene, which may arise from a read error. The chain uses TRBV7-7 and TRBJ2-1, with TRBD2 matching 12 bases. Germline loops: CDR1 SSHAT, CDR2 FNYEAQ (reference sequence). CDR3 length: 14 residues. As DNA, the CDR3 is TGTGCTAGCAGCCCCATGACTAGCGGGAGTTGGCAGTTCTTC. This codes for CASSPMTSGSWQFF.

This clonotype was counted many times. This sequence joins TRBV9 and TRBJ1-3; no reliable D call. Germline CDR1 reads SGDLS; CDR2 reads YYNGEE. V lost 2 bases and J 0 bases, leaving 9 bases between the germline ends. This CDR3 region has 15 residues. CDR3 region: CASSVDQVSGNTIYF. CDR3 nucleotide sequence: TGTGCCAGCAGCGTGGATCAGGTCTCTGGAAACACCATATATTTT.

This clonotype showed up many times. The genes are TRBV6-1 and TRBJ1-5, with 9 bases identical to TRBD1. The CDR3 contains 17 residues. V shed 6 bases and J 6 bases; nucleotides not matched to a gene: 15. CDR1 is MNHNS and CDR2 is SASEGT in the germline V gene. The CDR3 reads CASRETGGGGRGQPQHF. In DNA form, the CDR3 reads TGTGCCAGCAGGGAAACAGGGGGCGGAGGTCGTGGTCAGCCCCAGCATTTT.

The genes are TRBV4-1 and TRBJ2-1; 8 bases are shared with TRBD2. CDR1 MGHRA and CDR2 YSYEKL come from the germline V gene. The junction had 2 bases not matched to a gene; V was cut back by 1 base and J by 3 bases. The CDR3 covers 15 residues. The CDR3 protein is CASSQGGGNYNEQFF. Written as DNA, the CDR3 is TGCGCCAGCAGCCAAGGCGGGGGGAACTACAATGAGCAGTTCTTC.

About this clonotype: A junction boundary mismatches the germline segment, possibly from a read error. The chain employs TRBV30 and TRBJ1-6; D gene ambiguous. Germline values: CDR1 GTSNPN, CDR2 SVGIG (reference sequence). The CDR3 contains 14 residues. CDR3 coding DNA: TGTGCCTGGAGTGTATTGTTCCGTTCGGCACCCCCCCACTTT. Translation: CAWSVLFRSAPPHF.

The sample holds many counts of this clonotype. This chain connects TRBV12-3 or TRBV12-4 to TRBJ2-3; 8 bases agree with TRBD2. The CDR3 has 14 residues. V was pared by 1 base and J by 5 bases, with 2 bases of the junction left unmatched. The DNA of the CDR3 is TGTGCCAGCAGTTTAGAAGCGGGAGTAGATACGCAGTATTTT. It is translated as CASSLEAGVDTQYF.

Many counts were recorded for this clonotype. V and J are TRBV30 and TRBJ1-1; 10 bases match TRBD1. The germline V gene encodes CDR1 GTSNPN and CDR2 SVGIG (reference sequence). This CDR3 has 13 amino acids. The V segment lost 5 bases and the J segment 1 base; nucleotides outside the gene matches: 1. The CDR3 loop is CAWGTGENTEAFF. For the CDR3, the DNA is TGTGCCTGGGGGACAGGGGAGAACACTGAAGCTTTCTTT.

This clonotype was seen at least ten times. The chain combines TRBV4-2 with TRBJ2-7, with 10 positions matching TRBD1. Per germline, CDR1 LGHNA and CDR2 YNFKEQ. V trimming: 2 bases; J trimming: 6 bases; junction bases outside the gene matches: 7. This CDR3 has 15 amino acids. The CDR3 nucleotides are TGTGCCAGCAGCCAACCGGGACAGGGGCCTCTCGAGCAGTACTTC. Translated: CASSQPGQGPLEQYF.

This clonotype was detected many times. The chain carries TRBV28 and TRBJ1-2; no reliable D call. V was trimmed by 2 bases and J by 4 bases, leaving 14 bases between them. The CDR3 loop spans 15 amino acids. Germline CDR1 is MDHEN and CDR2 is SYDVKM. For the CDR3, the DNA is TGTGCCAGCAGTTTAGTGAGGAGTCGGGGCTATGGCTACACCTTC. Amino acid sequence: CASSLVRSRGYGYTF.

This clonotype was seen at least ten times. V and J are TRBV28 and TRBJ2-1; no reliable D call. V lost 2 bases to trimming and J lost 9 bases, with 17 bases between them. This CDR3 comprises 15 residues. The germline V gene encodes CDR1 MDHEN and CDR2 SYDVKM. The CDR3, as DNA: TGTGCCAGCAGTTTAGACCGGAACATCCATTTTGAGCAGTTCTTC. This codes for CASSLDRNIHFEQFF.

This clonotype came up many times. This chain links TRBV4-3 with TRBJ2-1; 9 bases match TRBD1. The CDR3 is 15 residues long. J was trimmed by 6 bases and V by 0 bases; bases with no gene match: 3. The germline V gene encodes CDR1 LGHNA and CDR2 YSLEER. For the CDR3, the DNA is TGCGCCAGCAGCCAAGAGACAGGGGGTAGCAATGAGCAGTTCTTC. Translation: CASSQETGGSNEQFF.

This clonotype was detected many times. The rearrangement links TRBV6-1 to TRBJ2-3; D perhaps matches TRBD1 (5 bases). This CDR3 is 13 amino acids long. V was clipped by 6 bases and J by 3 bases, with 10 bases between them. Looked up from germline, CDR1 is MNHNS and CDR2 is SASEGT. CDR3 DNA: TGTGCCAGCAGGACCCAGGGAACAGATACGCAGTATTTT. Residues: CASRTQGTDTQYF.

The CDR3 sequence: CASRSGTSGFNEQFF. The CDR3 bases are TGTGCCAGCAGATCCGGGACTAGCGGCTTCAATGAGCAGTTCTTC. The rearrangement joins TRBV6-1 to TRBJ2-1; 11 bases match TRBD2. This CDR3 comprises 15 residues. Per germline, CDR1 MNHNS and CDR2 SASEGT. V gave up 6 bases and J gave up 6 bases; unmatched junction bases: 7.

This clonotype occurred many times. The chain combines TRBV25-1 with TRBJ2-1; the D gene is possibly TRBD1 (6 bases). V shed 6 bases and J shed 5 bases, with 17 bases lying between them. Germline V gene data show CDR1 as MGHDK and CDR2 as SYGVNS. This CDR3 has 15 residues. The CDR3 region is CASSLDQGIHNEQFF. The DNA of the CDR3 is TGTGCCAGCAGCTTGGATCAGGGGATCCACAATGAGCAGTTCTTC.